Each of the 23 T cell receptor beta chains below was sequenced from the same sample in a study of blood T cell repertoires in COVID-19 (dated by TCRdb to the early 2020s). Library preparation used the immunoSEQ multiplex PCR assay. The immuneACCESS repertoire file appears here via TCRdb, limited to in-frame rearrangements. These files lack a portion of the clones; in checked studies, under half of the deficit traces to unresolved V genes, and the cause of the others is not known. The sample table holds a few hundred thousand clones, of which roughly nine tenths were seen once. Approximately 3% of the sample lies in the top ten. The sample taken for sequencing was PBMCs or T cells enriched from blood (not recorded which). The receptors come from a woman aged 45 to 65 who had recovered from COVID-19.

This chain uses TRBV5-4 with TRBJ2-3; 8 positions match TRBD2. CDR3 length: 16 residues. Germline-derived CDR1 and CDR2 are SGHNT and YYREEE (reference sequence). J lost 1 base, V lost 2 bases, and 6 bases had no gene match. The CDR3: CASSLRASGRTDTQYF. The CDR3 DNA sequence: TGTGCCAGCAGCTTAAGGGCTAGCGGGCGCACAGATACGCAGTATTTT.

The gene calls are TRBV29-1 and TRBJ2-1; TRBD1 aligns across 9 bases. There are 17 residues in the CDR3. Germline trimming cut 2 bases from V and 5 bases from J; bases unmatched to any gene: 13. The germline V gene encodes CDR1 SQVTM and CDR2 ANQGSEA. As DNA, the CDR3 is TGCAGCGTTGAATGGGTTGGGGGACAGGGTAACAACAATGAGCAGTTCTTC. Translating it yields CSVEWVGGQGNNNEQFF.

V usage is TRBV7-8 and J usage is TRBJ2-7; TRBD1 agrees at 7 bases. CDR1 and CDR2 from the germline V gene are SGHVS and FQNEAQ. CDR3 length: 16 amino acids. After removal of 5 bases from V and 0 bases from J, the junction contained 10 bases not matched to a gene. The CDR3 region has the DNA TGTGCCAGCAGCGCCGCTGGCAGGGGGTTCTCCTACGAGCAGTACTTC. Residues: CASSAAGRGFSYEQYF. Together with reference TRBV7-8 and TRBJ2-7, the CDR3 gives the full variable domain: GAGVSQSPRYKVAKRGQDVALRCDPISGHVSLFWYQQALGQGPEFLTYFQNEAQLDKSGLPSDRFFAERPEGSVSTLKIQRTQQEDSAVYLCASSAAGRGFSYEQYFGPGTRLTVT.

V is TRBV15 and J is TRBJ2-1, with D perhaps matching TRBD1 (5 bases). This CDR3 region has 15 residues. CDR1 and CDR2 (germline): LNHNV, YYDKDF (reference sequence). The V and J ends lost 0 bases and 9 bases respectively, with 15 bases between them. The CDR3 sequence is CATSRDVGARVEQFF. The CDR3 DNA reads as TGTGCCACCAGCAGAGATGTAGGGGCTCGCGTTGAGCAGTTCTTC.

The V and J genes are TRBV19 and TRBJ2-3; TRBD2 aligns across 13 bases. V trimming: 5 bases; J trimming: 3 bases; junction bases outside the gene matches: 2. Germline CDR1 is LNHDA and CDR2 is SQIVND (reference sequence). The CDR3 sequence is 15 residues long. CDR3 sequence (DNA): TGTGCCAGTAGTCCACTAGCGGGAGGGACAGATACGCAGTATTTT. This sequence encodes CASSPLAGGTDTQYF.

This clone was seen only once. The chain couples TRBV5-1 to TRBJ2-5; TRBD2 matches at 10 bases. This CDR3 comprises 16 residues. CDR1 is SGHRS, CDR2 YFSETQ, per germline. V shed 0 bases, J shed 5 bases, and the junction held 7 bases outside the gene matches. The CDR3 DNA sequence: TGCGCCAGCAGCTTGGGATCTAGCGGGAGTAGGGAGACCCAGTACTTC. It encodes CASSLGSSGSRETQYF.

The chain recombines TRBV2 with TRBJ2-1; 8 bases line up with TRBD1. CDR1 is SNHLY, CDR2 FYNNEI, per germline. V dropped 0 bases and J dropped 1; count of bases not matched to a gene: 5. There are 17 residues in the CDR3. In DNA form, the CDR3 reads TGTGCCAGCAGTGAAGCTGGGACAGGAGGATCCTACAATGAGCAGTTCTTC. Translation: CASSEAGTGGSYNEQFF.

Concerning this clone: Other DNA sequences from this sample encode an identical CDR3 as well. The CDR3 nucleotides read TGTGCCAGCAGTTTATCTGGCGGGAACTCCTACAATGAGCAGTTCTTC. Protein sequence: CASSLSGGNSYNEQFF. The genes are TRBV27 and TRBJ2-1; the D gene is possibly TRBD2 (6 bases). This CDR3 has 16 residues. V dropped 0 bases and J dropped 0 bases, with 9 bases sitting between them. Germline assignment: CDR1 MNHEY and CDR2 SMNVEV (reference sequence).

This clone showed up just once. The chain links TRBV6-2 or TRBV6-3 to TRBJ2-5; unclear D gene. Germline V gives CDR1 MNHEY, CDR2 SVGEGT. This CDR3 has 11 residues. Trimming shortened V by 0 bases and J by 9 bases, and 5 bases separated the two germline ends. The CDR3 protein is CASSYSWPQYF. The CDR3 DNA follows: TGTGCCAGCAGTTACTCGTGGCCCCAGTACTTC.

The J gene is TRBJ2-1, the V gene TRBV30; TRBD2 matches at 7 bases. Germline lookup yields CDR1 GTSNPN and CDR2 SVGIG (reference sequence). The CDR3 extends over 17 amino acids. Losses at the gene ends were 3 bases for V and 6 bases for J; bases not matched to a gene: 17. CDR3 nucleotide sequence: TGTGCCTGGAGGGCCTCGGTGTTGAAGCGGGAACTCAATGAGCAGTTCTTC. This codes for CAWRASVLKRELNEQFF.

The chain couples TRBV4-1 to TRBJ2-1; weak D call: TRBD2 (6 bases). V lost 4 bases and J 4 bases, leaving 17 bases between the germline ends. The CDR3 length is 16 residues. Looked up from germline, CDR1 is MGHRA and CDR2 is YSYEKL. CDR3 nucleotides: TGCGCCAGCAGCCGCAGAATAGCGGACCAATACAATGAGCAGTTCTTC. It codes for CASSRRIADQYNEQFF.

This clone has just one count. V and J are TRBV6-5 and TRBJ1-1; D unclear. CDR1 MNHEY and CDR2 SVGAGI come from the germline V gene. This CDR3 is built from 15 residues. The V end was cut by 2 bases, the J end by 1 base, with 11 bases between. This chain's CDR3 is CASSYTEIKNTEAFF. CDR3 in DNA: TGTGCCAGCAGTTACACGGAGATTAAGAACACTGAAGCTTTCTTT.

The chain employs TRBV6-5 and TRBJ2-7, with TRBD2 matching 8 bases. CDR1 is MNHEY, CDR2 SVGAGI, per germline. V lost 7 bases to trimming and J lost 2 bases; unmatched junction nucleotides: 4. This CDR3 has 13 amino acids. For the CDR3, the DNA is TGTGCCAGCACCCCAGCGGGAGCCTACGAGCAGTACTTC. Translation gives CASTPAGAYEQYF.

CDR3 in amino acids: CASSMRTSGITDTQYF. Written as DNA, the CDR3 is TGTGCCAGCAGCATGCGGACTAGCGGGATCACAGATACGCAGTATTTT. This rearrangement joins TRBV9 to TRBJ2-3, with 12 bases fitting TRBD2. The V gene end was trimmed by 4 bases and the J gene end by 2 bases; junction bases not matched to a gene: 5. The length of the CDR3 is 16 residues. Per the germline V gene, CDR1 is SGDLS and CDR2 is YYNGEE. Variable domain in full (rest from reference TRBV9 and TRBJ2-3): DSGVTQTPKHLITATGQRVTLRCSPRSGDLSVYWYQQSLDQGLQFLIQYYNGEERAKGNILERFSAQQFPDLHSELNLSSLELGDSALYFCASSMRTSGITDTQYFGPGTRLTVL.

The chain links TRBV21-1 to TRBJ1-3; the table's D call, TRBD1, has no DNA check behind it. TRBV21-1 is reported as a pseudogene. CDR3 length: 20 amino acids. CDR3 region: CASSKEKPGTASSSGNTIYF. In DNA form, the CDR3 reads TGTGCCAGCAGCAAAGAGAAACCCGGGACAGCTAGCAGCTCTGGAAACACCATATATTTT.

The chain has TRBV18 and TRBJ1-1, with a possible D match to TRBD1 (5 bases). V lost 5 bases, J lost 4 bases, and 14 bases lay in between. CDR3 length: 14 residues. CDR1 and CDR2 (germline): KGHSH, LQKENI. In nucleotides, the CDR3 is TGTGCCAGCTCAGCGAGACAGAGCATCACTGAAGCTTTCTTT. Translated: CASSARQSITEAFF.

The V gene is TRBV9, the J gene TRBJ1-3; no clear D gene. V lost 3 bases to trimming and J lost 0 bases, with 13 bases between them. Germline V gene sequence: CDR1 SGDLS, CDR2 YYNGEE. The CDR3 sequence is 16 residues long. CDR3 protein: CASSALFGNSGNTIYF. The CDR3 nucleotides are TGTGCCAGCAGCGCTCTTTTCGGGAACTCTGGAAACACCATATATTTT. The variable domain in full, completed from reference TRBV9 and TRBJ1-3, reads DSGVTQTPKHLITATGQRVTLRCSPRSGDLSVYWYQQSLDQGLQFLIQYYNGEERAKGNILERFSAQQFPDLHSELNLSSLELGDSALYFCASSALFGNSGNTIYFGEGSWLTVV.

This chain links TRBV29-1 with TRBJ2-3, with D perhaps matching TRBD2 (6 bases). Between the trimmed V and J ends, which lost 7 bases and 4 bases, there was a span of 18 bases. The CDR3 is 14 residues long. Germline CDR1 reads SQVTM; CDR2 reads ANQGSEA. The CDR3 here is CSGRDPQGSDTQYF. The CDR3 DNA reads TGCAGCGGGCGGGACCCACAAGGGTCAGATACGCAGTATTTT.

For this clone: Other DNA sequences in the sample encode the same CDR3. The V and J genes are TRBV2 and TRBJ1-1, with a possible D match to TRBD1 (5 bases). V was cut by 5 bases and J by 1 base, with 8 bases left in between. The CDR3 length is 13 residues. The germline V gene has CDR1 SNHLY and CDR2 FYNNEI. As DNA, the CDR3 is TGTGCCAGCAGTTCGGACAAGAACACTGAAGCTTTCTTT. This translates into CASSSDKNTEAFF.

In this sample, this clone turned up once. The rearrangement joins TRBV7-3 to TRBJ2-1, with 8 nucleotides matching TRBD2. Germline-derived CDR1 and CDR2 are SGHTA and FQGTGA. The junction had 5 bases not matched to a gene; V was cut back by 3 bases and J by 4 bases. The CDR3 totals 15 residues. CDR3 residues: CASSFRSGGYNEQFF. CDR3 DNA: TGTGCCAGCAGCTTTCGCAGCGGGGGTTACAATGAGCAGTTCTTC.

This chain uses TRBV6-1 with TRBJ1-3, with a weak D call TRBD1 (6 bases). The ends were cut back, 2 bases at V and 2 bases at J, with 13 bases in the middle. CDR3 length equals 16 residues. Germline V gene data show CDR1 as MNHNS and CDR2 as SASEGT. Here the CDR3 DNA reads TGTGCCAGCAGTGAAATCGGGACAACAGCTGGAAACACCATATATTTT. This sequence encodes CASSEIGTTAGNTIYF.

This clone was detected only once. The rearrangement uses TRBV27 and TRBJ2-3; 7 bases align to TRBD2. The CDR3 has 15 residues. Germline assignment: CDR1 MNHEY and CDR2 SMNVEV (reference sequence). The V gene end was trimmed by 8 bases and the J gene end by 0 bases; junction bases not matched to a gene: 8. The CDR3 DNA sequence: TGTGCCAGCGGAAAGCTAGCGGCTAGCACAGATACGCAGTATTTT. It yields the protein CASGKLAASTDTQYF.

The CDR3 nucleotides read TGTGCCAGTAGTATGGTGGGGCTAGGGGCCAACGTCCTGACTTTC. It specifies CASSMVGLGANVLTF. This chain uses TRBV19 with TRBJ2-6, with D possibly being TRBD1 (5 bases). Germline CDR1 reads LNHDA; CDR2 reads SQIVND (reference sequence). V was pared by 3 bases and J by 4 bases, with 10 bases between. The CDR3 is 15 residues long.